Listed below are T cell receptor beta chains from one sample, sequenced in a study of regulatory T cells in long-lasting Graves disease. TCRdb fed the multiplex PCR reads into MiXCR, producing one record per CDR3 protein. The repertoire holds about 620,000 distinct CDR3 sequences, with 16% as singletons. The same sample was also studied in work on T cells in Graves' hyperthyroidism and ophthalmopathy.

The specimen was peripheral blood mononuclear cells (PBMCs), collected at new diagnosis, from a patient treated with antithyroid drugs. All receptors derive from a young woman with Graves disease. CDR3s include the opening cysteine and the closing phenylalanine or tryptophan. Fields, in order: clone size, J gene, V gene, D gene, CDR3 protein, CDR3 DNA. D genes are given only for firm matches. For some rows the clone size is stated as once, few or many, or as a class when expanded; others skip it.

>-|TRBJ2-7|TRBV20-1|TRBD2
CSARDFLGTSGLSYEQYF
TGCAGTGCTAGAGACTTCTTAGGGACTAGCGGATTATCCTACGAGCAGTACTTC
>few|TRBJ2-5|TRBV9|-
CASSVWPEETQYF
TGTGCCAGCAGCGTTTGGCCGGAGGAGACCCAGTACTTC
>-|TRBJ2-2|TRBV19|-
CASRTQGLAGELFF
TGTGCCAGTAGAACTCAGGGATTAGCCGGGGAGCTGTTTTTT
>many|TRBJ1-2|TRBV29-1|TRBD1
CSVERVGTGDGYTF
TGCAGCGTTGAACGGGTTGGGACAGGGGATGGCTACACCTTC
>few|TRBJ2-1|TRBV30|-
CACHRVDNEQFF
TGTGCCTGCCACAGGGTGGACAATGAGCAGTTCTTC
>many|TRBJ2-3|TRBV28|-
CASSAPDTQYF
TGTGCCAGCAGTGCCCCAGATACGCAGTATTTT
>few|TRBJ2-1|TRBV29-1|-
CTGTGTPNYNEQFF
TGCACCGGGACTGGGACACCGAATTACAATGAGCAGTTCTTC
>-|TRBJ2-5|TRBV25-1|TRBD1
CASSAGQGSVTQYF
TGTGCCAGCAGTGCCGGACAGGGTTCGGTGACCCAGTACTTC
>few|TRBJ2-3|TRBV20-1|-
CSARDMRSTDTQYF
TGCAGTGCTAGAGATATGAGGAGCACAGATACGCAGTATTTT
>many|TRBJ2-1|TRBV2|TRBD1
CASSEAQTGTNEQFF
TGTGCCAGCAGTGAAGCGCAGACAGGGACGAATGAGCAGTTCTTC
>-|TRBJ1-1|TRBV18|TRBD1
CASSGQAEGTEAFF
TGTGCCAGCTCAGGACAGGCCGAGGGCACTGAAGCTTTCTTT
>many|TRBJ1-6|TRBV6-1|TRBD1
CASRERQGSYNSPLHF
TGTGCCAGCAGAGAACGACAGGGCTCCTATAATTCACCCCTCCACTTT
>many|TRBJ1-5|TRBV28|TRBD1
CASTGRQGSSNQPQHF
TGTGCCAGCACCGGCAGACAGGGGTCTAGCAATCAGCCCCAGCATTTT
>-|TRBJ2-1|TRBV5-1|TRBD2
CASSFGLANYNEQFF
TGCGCCAGCAGCTTTGGACTAGCCAACTACAATGAGCAGTTCTTC
>many|TRBJ2-7|TRBV28|-
CASSPLTGADEQYF
TGTGCCAGCAGTCCACTGACGGGAGCGGACGAGCAGTACTTC
>many|TRBJ2-7|TRBV27|-
CASSLSRPFSYEQYF
TGTGCCAGCAGTTTATCACGTCCATTTTCCTACGAGCAGTACTTC
>-|TRBJ2-7|TRBV14|-
CASSQLGEIDEQYF
TGTGCCAGCAGCCAATTAGGGGAGATCGACGAGCAGTACTTC
>few|TRBJ1-2|TRBV6-1|-
CASKTHKSRDDYGYTF
TGTGCCAGCAAGACACATAAATCCCGGGACGACTATGGCTACACCTTC
>few|TRBJ1-3|TRBV28|-
CASQSPGALIGGNTIYF
TGTGCCAGCCAGAGCCCCGGGGCTCTTATTGGCGGAAACACCATATATTTT
>many|TRBJ2-4|TRBV28|TRBD1
CASSLQGDGAKNIQYF
TGTGCCAGCAGTCTACAGGGGGATGGGGCCAAAAACATTCAGTACTTC
>-|TRBJ1-1|TRBV9|TRBD1
CASSVVDRGGEAFF
TGTGCCAGCAGCGTAGTGGACAGGGGTGGTGAAGCTTTCTTT
>-|TRBJ2-3|TRBV20-1|-
CSAILGVPTTDTQYF
TGCAGTGCTATTCTGGGGGTCCCCACCACAGATACGCAGTATTTT
>-|TRBJ1-2|TRBV4-1|-
CASSQVLAGAVGYTF
TGCGCCAGCAGCCAAGTTCTGGCGGGGGCTGTGGGCTACACCTTC
>many|TRBJ2-5|TRBV5-5|-
CASSLAGRPQETQYF
TGTGCCAGCAGCTTGGCCGGACGCCCCCAAGAGACCCAGTACTTC
>many|TRBJ1-2|TRBV2|-
CASSEEVFADYTF
TGTGCCAGCAGTGAAGAAGTGTTTGCGGACTACACCTTC
>many|TRBJ1-2|TRBV6-1|-
CAGGVYGYTF
TGTGCCGGAGGGGTCTATGGCTACACCTTC
>-|TRBJ2-7|TRBV2|-
CASSEAGYSPGSEQYF
TGTGCCAGCAGTGAAGCGGGGTATAGCCCAGGGAGTGAGCAGTACTTC
>few|TRBJ2-1|TRBV5-1|-
CASSPPASVSYNEQFF
TGCGCCAGCAGCCCCCCTGCTAGCGTCTCCTACAATGAGCAGTTCTTC
>many|TRBJ1-5|TRBV27|-
CASSLSRDQPQHF
TGTGCCAGCAGTTTATCGAGGGATCAGCCCCAGCATTTT
>many|TRBJ2-3|TRBV28|-
CASSRLTSATDTQYF
TGTGCCAGCAGTCGCCTCACCTCGGCCACAGATACGCAGTATTTT
>many|TRBJ2-4|TRBV28|TRBD1
CASTRTGDRFALAKNIQYF
TGTGCCAGCACGCGGACAGGGGACCGATTCGCTCTAGCCAAAAACATTCAGTACTTC
>-|TRBJ1-6|TRBV4-1|TRBD1
CASSAGQEDNSPLHF
TGCGCCAGCAGCGCGGGACAGGAGGACAATTCACCCCTCCACTTT
>many|TRBJ1-1|TRBV29-1|-
CSATDRLNTEAFF
TGCAGCGCGACGGACAGATTGAACACTGAAGCTTTCTTT
>few|TRBJ2-3|TRBV5-1|-
CASSLGQSDTQYF
TGCGCCAGCAGCTTGGGGCAGTCAGATACGCAGTATTTT
>-|TRBJ1-3|TRBV20-1|-
CSARAGSRSGNTIYF
TGCAGTGCTAGAGCCGGGAGTCGGTCTGGAAACACCATATATTTT
>many|TRBJ1-5|TRBV28|-
CASSSAAWGTSVYQPQHF
TGTGCCAGCAGTTCGGCTGCCTGGGGCACCTCGGTGTATCAGCCCCAGCATTTT
>many|TRBJ2-3|TRBV27|TRBD2
CASSPGLAGVWDTQYF
TGTGCCAGCAGCCCAGGACTAGCGGGAGTCTGGGATACGCAGTATTTT
>many|TRBJ1-4|TRBV5-1|-
CASSLAPTNEKLFF
TGTGCCAGCAGCTTGGCCCCAACTAATGAAAAACTGTTTTTT
>many|TRBJ1-6|TRBV27|-
CASSFLEGKTGNSPLHF
TGTGCCAGCAGTTTTCTGGAGGGTAAAACTGGGAATTCACCCCTCCACTTT
>many|TRBJ2-7|TRBV20-1|TRBD2
CSARDPAGEEYEQYF
TGCAGTGCTAGAGATCCGGCGGGAGAGGAATACGAGCAGTACTTC
>-|TRBJ2-3|TRBV15|-
CATSRDSGNLYTDTQYF
TGTGCCACCAGCAGAGATTCTGGCAACCTATACACAGATACGCAGTATTTT
>many|TRBJ2-7|TRBV29-1|-
CSVGGGDGASYEQYF
TGCAGCGTTGGGGGTGGGGACGGAGCGAGCTACGAGCAGTACTTC